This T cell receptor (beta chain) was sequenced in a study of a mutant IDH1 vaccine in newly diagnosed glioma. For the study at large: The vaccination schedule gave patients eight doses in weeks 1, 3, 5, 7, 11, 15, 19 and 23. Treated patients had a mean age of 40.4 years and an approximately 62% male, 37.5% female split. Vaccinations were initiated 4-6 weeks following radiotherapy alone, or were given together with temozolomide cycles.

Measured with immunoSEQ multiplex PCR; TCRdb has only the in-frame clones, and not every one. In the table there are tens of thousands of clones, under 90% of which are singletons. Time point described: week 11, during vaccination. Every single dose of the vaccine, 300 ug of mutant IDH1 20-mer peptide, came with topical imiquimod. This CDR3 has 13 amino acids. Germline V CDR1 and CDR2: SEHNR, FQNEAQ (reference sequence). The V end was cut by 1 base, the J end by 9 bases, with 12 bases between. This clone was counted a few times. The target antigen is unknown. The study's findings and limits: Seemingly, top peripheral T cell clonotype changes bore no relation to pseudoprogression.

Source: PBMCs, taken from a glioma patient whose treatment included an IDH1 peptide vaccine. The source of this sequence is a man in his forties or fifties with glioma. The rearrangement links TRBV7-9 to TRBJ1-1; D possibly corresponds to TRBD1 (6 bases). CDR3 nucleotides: TGTGCCAGCAGCTTAGGGCCGGGGGACAAAGCTTTCTTT. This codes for CASSLGPGDKAFF.